This entry lists 4 T cell receptor beta chains sequenced from one sample in a study of radiation and T cells in renal cell carcinoma. Treatment described: treatment-naive control, cytoreductive nephrectomy. The table came from immunoSEQ multiplex PCR; TCRdb's copy has only in-frame clones and leaves some out. The sample records around 22,000 clones, 58% being singletons. The source was tumor tissue, collected from a patient whose treatment was nephrectomy without radiotherapy. Source of these receptors: a man aged 40-49 years with renal cell carcinoma.

This clone was seen only a few times. V is TRBV18 and J is TRBJ1-5, with D perhaps TRBD1 (6 bases). Germline lookup yields CDR1 KGHSH and CDR2 LQKENI. CDR3 length: 12 residues. V lost 6 bases and J 4 bases, leaving 7 bases between the germline ends. The CDR3 DNA follows: TGTGCCAGCTCCACAGGGAATCAGCCCCAGCATTTT. Amino acids: CASSTGNQPQHF.

The chain links TRBV6-5 to TRBJ2-1; tentative D call: TRBD2 (6 bases). Deletions cut 10 bases from V and 7 bases from J, with 14 bases between. Per germline, CDR1 MNHEY and CDR2 SVGAGI. The CDR3 has 12 amino acids. CDR3 coding DNA: TGTGCCACAACCAATGCGGGGAATGAGCAGTTCTTC. The encoded protein is CATTNAGNEQFF.

A few counts support this clone. This chain joins TRBV11-2 and TRBJ2-2; D perhaps matches TRBD1 (6 bases). From germline, CDR1 is SGHAT and CDR2 FQNNGV. V shed 1 base and J shed 10 bases, with 13 bases lying between them. CDR3 length: 14 amino acids. CDR3 loop: CASSLGHRAPELFF. In DNA form, the CDR3 reads TGTGCCAGCAGCTTAGGCCACAGGGCCCCGGAGCTGTTTTTT.

This clone was seen ten or more times. The chain uses TRBV4-1 and TRBJ2-4; perhaps TRBD1 as D (6 bases). Trimming stripped 0 bases from V and 6 bases from J, with 15 bases between. CDR1 is MGHRA, CDR2 YSYEKL, per germline. CDR3 length: 16 residues. The CDR3 region is CASSQDRTGTGNIQYF. The CDR3 DNA reads TGCGCCAGCAGCCAAGATCGCACAGGGACGGGAAACATTCAGTACTTC.